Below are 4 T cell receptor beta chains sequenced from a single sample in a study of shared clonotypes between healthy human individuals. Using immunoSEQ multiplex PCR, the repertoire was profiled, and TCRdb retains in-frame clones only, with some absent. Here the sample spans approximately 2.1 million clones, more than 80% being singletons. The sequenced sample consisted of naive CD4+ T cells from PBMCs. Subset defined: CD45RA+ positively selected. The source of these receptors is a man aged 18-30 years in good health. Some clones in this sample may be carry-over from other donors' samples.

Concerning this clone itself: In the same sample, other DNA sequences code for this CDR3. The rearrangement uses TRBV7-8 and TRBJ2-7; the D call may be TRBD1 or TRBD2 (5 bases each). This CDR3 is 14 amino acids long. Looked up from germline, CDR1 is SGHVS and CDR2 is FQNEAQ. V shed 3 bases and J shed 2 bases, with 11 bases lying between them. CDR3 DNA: TGTGCCAGCAGCTTCCGGGACGGCCCCTACGAGCAGTACTTC. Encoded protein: CASSFRDGPYEQYF.

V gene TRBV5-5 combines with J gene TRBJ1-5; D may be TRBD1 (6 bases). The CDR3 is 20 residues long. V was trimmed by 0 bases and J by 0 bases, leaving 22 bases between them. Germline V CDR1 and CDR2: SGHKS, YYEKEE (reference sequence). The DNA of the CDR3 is TGTGCCAGCAGCTTGGAGATCGGCCGATCCAGGGGATATAGCAATCAGCCCCAGCATTTT. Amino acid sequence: CASSLEIGRSRGYSNQPQHF.

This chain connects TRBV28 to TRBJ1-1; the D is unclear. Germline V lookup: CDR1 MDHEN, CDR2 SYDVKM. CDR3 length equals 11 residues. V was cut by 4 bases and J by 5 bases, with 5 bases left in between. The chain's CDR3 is CASSWETEAFF. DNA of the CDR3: TGTGCCAGCAGTTGGGAAACTGAAGCTTTCTTT.

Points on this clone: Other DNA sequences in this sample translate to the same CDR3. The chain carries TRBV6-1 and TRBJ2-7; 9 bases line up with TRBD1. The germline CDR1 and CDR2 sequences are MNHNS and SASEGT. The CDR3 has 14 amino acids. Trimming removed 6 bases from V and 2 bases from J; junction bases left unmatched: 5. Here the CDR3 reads CASRPGQGAYEQYF. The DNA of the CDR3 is TGTGCCAGCAGACCGGGACAGGGAGCCTACGAGCAGTACTTC.